These 26 T cell receptor beta chains originate from one sample sequenced in a study of blood T cell repertoires in COVID-19. The repertoire was sequenced with immunoSEQ multiplex PCR; TCRdb's copy has only in-frame clones and lacks some. The sample has over 25,000 clones; 84% are singletons. The sample comprised peripheral blood. These receptors all stem from a man aged 80 or over with active COVID-19.

This clone was seen a single time. This chain joins TRBV7-8 and TRBJ2-1, with D possibly matching TRBD2 (5 bases). CDR3 length equals 12 residues. V was clipped by 5 bases and J by 10 bases, with 12 bases between them. Germline assignment: CDR1 SGHVS and CDR2 FQNEAQ. CDR3 sequence reads: CASSPIAFEQFF. The CDR3 bases are TGTGCCAGCAGCCCAATAGCGTTCGAGCAGTTCTTC.

J is TRBJ1-6 and V is TRBV5-1; TRBD1 matches 9 bases. The CDR3 spans 15 residues. Germline V gene lookup returns CDR1 SGHRS and CDR2 YFSETQ. The V and J ends lost 1 base and 10 bases, in that order; junction bases with no gene match: 6. The DNA of the CDR3 is TGCGCCAGCAGCTTGCAGGACAGGGGTGGGTCACCCCTCCACTTT. Its protein product is CASSLQDRGGSPLHF. Based on the CDR3 plus reference TRBV5-1 and TRBJ1-6, the full variable domain is KAGVTQTPRYLIKTRGQQVTLSCSPISGHRSVSWYQQTPGQGLQFLFEYFSETQRNKGNFPGRFSGRQFSNSRSEMNVSTLELGDSALYLCASSLQDRGGSPLHFGNGTRLTVT.

This chain links TRBV12-3 or TRBV12-4 with TRBJ1-2; D is unclear. This CDR3 region has 12 residues. V shed 6 bases and J shed 8 bases, with 13 bases lying between them. The CDR3 coding sequence is TGTGCCAGCAGGCCACCAGGCGTGGGCTACACCTTC. Translated, it gives CASRPPGVGYTF.

The count of this clone is one. The rearrangement uses TRBV25-1 and TRBJ2-1; 7 nucleotides line up with TRBD1. V shed 4 bases, J shed 15 bases, and the junction held 6 bases outside the gene matches. The germline V gene encodes CDR1 MGHDK and CDR2 SYGVNS. This CDR3 region has 11 residues. The CDR3 region is CASSGEGARFF. The CDR3 DNA sequence: TGTGCCAGCAGTGGAGAGGGGGCTAGGTTCTTC.

The rearrangement uses TRBV9 and TRBJ2-3; the match to TRBD1 covers 8 bases. J was trimmed by 4 bases and V by 3 bases; bases with no gene match: 10. From germline, CDR1 is SGDLS and CDR2 YYNGEE. The CDR3 runs 16 residues. The CDR3 here is CASSARQGSGADTQYF. CDR3 sequence (DNA): TGTGCCAGCAGCGCAAGACAGGGGTCTGGAGCAGATACGCAGTATTTT. Together with reference TRBV9 and TRBJ2-3, the CDR3 gives the full variable domain: DSGVTQTPKHLITATGQRVTLRCSPRSGDLSVYWYQQSLDQGLQFLIQYYNGEERAKGNILERFSAQQFPDLHSELNLSSLELGDSALYFCASSARQGSGADTQYFGPGTRLTVL.

The chain recombines TRBV15 with TRBJ1-3; no definite D call. CDR1 and CDR2 (germline): LNHNV, YYDKDF (reference sequence). Trimming took off 0 bases at V and 0 bases at J, with 9 bases between the two ends. This CDR3 comprises 16 residues. For the CDR3, the DNA is TGTGCCACCAGCAGAGATTCCGGGGTCTCTGGAAACACCATATATTTT. It translates to CATSRDSGVSGNTIYF. Supplemented by reference TRBV15 and TRBJ1-3, the full variable domain reads DAMVIQNPRYQVTQFGKPVTLSCSQTLNHNVMYWYQQKSSQAPKLLFHYYDKDFNNEADTPDNFQSRRPNTSFCFLDIRSPGLGDTAMYLCATSRDSGVSGNTIYFGEGSWLTVV.

The J gene is TRBJ1-2, the V gene TRBV6-5, with 10 bases identical to TRBD1. The CDR3 has 15 amino acids. Germline-derived CDR1 and CDR2 are MNHEY and SVGAGI. The V and J ends lost 6 bases and 4 bases, in that order; junction bases with no gene match: 8. The CDR3 coding sequence is TGTGCCAGCAGCCAATCCGGGACAGGGGCCTATGGCTACACCTTC. It translates to CASSQSGTGAYGYTF.

This chain connects TRBV5-4 to TRBJ2-7; D remains unclear. The V gene's germline CDR1 is SGHNT and CDR2 YYREEE (reference sequence). This CDR3 is built from 13 residues. Trimming cost V 0 bases and J 2 bases, with 6 bases left between them. The CDR3: CASSLDRAYEQYF. The DNA for the CDR3 is TGTGCCAGCAGCTTGGACAGAGCCTACGAGCAGTACTTC.

The V and J genes are TRBV9 and TRBJ2-7; TRBD1 agrees at 7 bases. V lost 7 bases to trimming and J lost 2 bases; unmatched junction nucleotides: 3. Germline V gene sequence: CDR1 SGDLS, CDR2 YYNGEE. The CDR3 spans 12 residues. The CDR3 reads CASGDRAYEQYF. CDR3 nucleotides: TGTGCCAGCGGCGACAGGGCCTACGAGCAGTACTTC.

V gene TRBV9 combines with J gene TRBJ2-3, with 7 bases fitting TRBD1. Per germline, CDR1 SGDLS and CDR2 YYNGEE. V shed 2 bases and J 6 bases; nucleotides not matched to a gene: 3. CDR3 length: 13 residues. The CDR3 DNA sequence: TGTGCCAGCAGCGTGACAGGGACGGATACGCAGTATTTT. As protein: CASSVTGTDTQYF.

The V gene is TRBV9, the J gene TRBJ1-1; D perhaps matches TRBD1 (5 bases). V lost 0 bases, J lost 1 base, and 7 bases lay in between. The CDR3 sequence is 14 residues long. The germline gives CDR1 SGDLS, CDR2 YYNGEE. The CDR3 DNA sequence: TGTGCCAGCAGCGTAGTCGGACAGAACACTGAAGCTTTCTTT. This sequence encodes CASSVVGQNTEAFF.

The chain couples TRBV5-4 to TRBJ2-3, with 13 bases fitting TRBD2. In germline, CDR1 is SGHNT, CDR2 YYREEE (reference sequence). V was pared by 0 bases and J by 8 bases, with 6 bases of the junction left unmatched. The length of the CDR3 is 16 residues. The CDR3 here is CASSLAPGLAGSTQYF. The CDR3, as DNA: TGTGCCAGCAGCTTGGCCCCGGGACTAGCGGGGAGTACGCAGTATTTT.

The V call is TRBV15, the J call TRBJ1-3; 7 positions match TRBD1. CDR3 length: 13 residues. Trimming removed 5 bases from V and 2 bases from J; junction bases left unmatched: 0. Looked up from germline, CDR1 is LNHNV and CDR2 is YYDKDF (reference sequence). CDR3 protein: CATSGTAGNTIYF. As DNA, the CDR3 is TGTGCCACCAGCGGGACAGCTGGAAACACCATATATTTT.

The rearrangement uses TRBV6-4 and TRBJ1-4; D may be TRBD1 (6 bases). V was cut by 6 bases and J by 3 bases, with 20 bases left in between. The CDR3 loop spans 17 amino acids. Germline CDR1 is MRHNA and CDR2 is SNTAGT. This CDR3 is CASRPHTYRVPNEKLFF. For the CDR3, the DNA is TGTGCCAGCAGACCACATACCTACAGGGTTCCTAATGAAAAACTGTTTTTT.

The V gene is TRBV5-4, the J gene TRBJ2-6, with 11 positions matching TRBD1. V dropped 7 bases and J dropped 2; count of bases not matched to a gene: 8. CDR1 SGHNT and CDR2 YYREEE come from the germline V gene (reference sequence). The CDR3 runs 17 residues. CDR3 DNA sequence: TGTGCCAGCTCCAGGGGACAGGGGGGCCCTGGGGCCAACGTCCTGACTTTC. It specifies CASSRGQGGPGANVLTF.

The table lists this clone with a count of one. The chain employs TRBV6-5 and TRBJ1-1; the D gene is possibly TRBD1 (5 bases). This CDR3 is built from 13 residues. Germline V gives CDR1 MNHEY, CDR2 SVGAGI. The germline V and J ends were trimmed by 6 bases and 1 base, with 9 bases remaining between them. CDR3 sequence reads: CASRDIRNTEAFF. The CDR3 bases are TGTGCCAGCAGGGACATACGGAACACTGAAGCTTTCTTT.

The rearrangement joins TRBV30 to TRBJ1-2; TRBD1 might be the D (5 bases). The V gene's germline CDR1 is GTSNPN and CDR2 SVGIG (reference sequence). This CDR3 has 14 amino acids. V gave up 3 bases and J gave up 8 bases, with 19 bases separating them. The CDR3 DNA reads as TGTGCCTGGAGGGTCAGAGACAGCTTAGGAGGCTACACCTTC. Amino acid sequence: CAWRVRDSLGGYTF. The full variable domain, in which reference TRBV30 and TRBJ1-2 provide the parts outside the CDR3, is SQTIHQWPATLVQPVGSPLSLECTVEGTSNPNLYWYRQAAGRGLQLLFYSVGIGQISSEVPQNLSASRPQDRQFILSSKKLLLSDSGFYLCAWRVRDSLGGYTFGSGTRLTVV.

The rearrangement joins TRBV6-5 to TRBJ2-3, with TRBD2 matching 7 bases. This CDR3 contains 14 residues. Germline V gene data show CDR1 as MNHEY and CDR2 as SVGAGI. V was clipped by 7 bases and J by 2 bases; unmatched bases: 6. CDR3 residues: CASKRDSSTDTQYF. The CDR3 nucleotides read TGTGCCAGCAAGCGGGACTCGTCCACAGATACGCAGTATTTT.

This clone has just a few counts. The J gene is TRBJ1-5, the V gene TRBV25-1, with 9 bases identical to TRBD1. Germline V gene lookup returns CDR1 MGHDK and CDR2 SYGVNS. V trimming: 3 bases; J trimming: 3 bases; junction bases outside the gene matches: 3. The CDR3 runs to 15 residues. The CDR3 nucleotides are TGTGCCAGCAGTGACGGACAGGGGATCAATCAGCCCCAGCATTTT. This encodes CASSDGQGINQPQHF.

The CDR3 is CASNDRGRWTEAFF. DNA of the CDR3: TGTGCCAGCAACGACAGGGGGCGATGGACTGAAGCTTTCTTT. V and J are TRBV7-9 and TRBJ1-1, with 10 bases aligning to TRBD1. CDR1 and CDR2 from the germline V gene are SEHNR and FQNEAQ (reference sequence). J gave up 5 bases and V 7 bases, and 7 bases lay outside the gene matches. The CDR3 loop spans 14 amino acids.

Details on this clone: Compared with germline, one end of the junction differs, possibly owing to a read error. This sample also contains other DNA sequences that code for the same CDR3. The rearrangement joins TRBV10-2 to TRBJ2-7, with 9 bases that match TRBD2. This CDR3 comprises 15 residues. Germline lookup yields CDR1 WSHSY and CDR2 SAAADI. The CDR3 loop reads CASSEMAGGPHEQYF. As DNA, the CDR3 is TGCGCCAGTAGTGAGATGGCGGGGGGGCCACACGAGCAGTACTTC.

This chain links TRBV6-5 with TRBJ2-5; perhaps TRBD1 as D (6 bases). CDR1 MNHEY and CDR2 SVGAGI come from the germline V gene. The CDR3 contains 15 residues. Trimming left V 5 bases short and J 5 bases short, with 18 bases between. The DNA of the CDR3 is TGTGCCAGCAGTAGACAGGCGAGGCGCGGGGAGACCCAGTACTTC. Translated, it gives CASSRQARRGETQYF.

This clone has only one observation. This rearrangement joins TRBV4-1 to TRBJ1-3; D is possibly TRBD1 (5 bases). CDR3 size: 18 residues. Trimming shortened V by 3 bases and J by 2 bases, and 20 bases separated the two germline ends. The germline V gene has CDR1 MGHRA and CDR2 YSYEKL. DNA of the CDR3: TGCGCCAGCAGCCATCAACGGGCCAGGGTAGGAACTGGAAACACCATATATTTT. Protein sequence: CASSHQRARVGTGNTIYF.

The rearrangement joins TRBV5-1 to TRBJ1-4; 10 bases agree with TRBD1. J lost 5 bases, V lost 1 base, and 2 bases had no gene match. The CDR3 spans 15 residues. The germline V gene encodes CDR1 SGHRS and CDR2 YFSETQ. CDR3 loop: CASSLWGQGNEKLFF. The CDR3, as DNA: TGCGCCAGCAGCTTGTGGGGACAGGGGAATGAAAAACTGTTTTTT.

The V gene is TRBV28, the J gene TRBJ2-1, with 8 bases that match TRBD2. Germline V CDR1 and CDR2: MDHEN, SYDVKM. The CDR3 has 10 residues. J lost 15 bases, V lost 8 bases, and 6 bases had no gene match. For the CDR3, the DNA is TGTGCCAGCCAGCGGGGGCCCCTGTTCTTC. It specifies CASQRGPLFF.

This clone was counted only a few times. The genes are TRBV5-4 and TRBJ1-1; 7 bases agree with TRBD1. CDR1 is SGHNT and CDR2 is YYREEE in the germline V gene (reference sequence). The CDR3 loop spans 15 amino acids. The J segment lost 2 bases and the V segment lost 3 bases, leaving 7 bases of the junction unmatched. CDR3 region: CASSSGTASNTEAFF. The CDR3 bases are TGTGCCAGCAGCTCCGGGACAGCCTCAAACACTGAAGCTTTCTTT.